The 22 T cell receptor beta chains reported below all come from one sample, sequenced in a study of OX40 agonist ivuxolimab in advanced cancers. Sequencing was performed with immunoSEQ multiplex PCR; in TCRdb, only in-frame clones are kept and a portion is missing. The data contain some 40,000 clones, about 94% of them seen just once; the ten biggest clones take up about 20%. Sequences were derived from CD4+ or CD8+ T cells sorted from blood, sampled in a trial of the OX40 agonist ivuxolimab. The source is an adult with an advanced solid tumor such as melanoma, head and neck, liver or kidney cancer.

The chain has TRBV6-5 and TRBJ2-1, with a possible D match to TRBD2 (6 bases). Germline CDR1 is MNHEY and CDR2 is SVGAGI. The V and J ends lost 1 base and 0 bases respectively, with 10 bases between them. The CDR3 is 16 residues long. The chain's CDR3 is CASSYFTGSSYNEQFF. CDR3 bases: TGTGCCAGCAGTTACTTTACCGGGAGCTCCTACAATGAGCAGTTCTTC.

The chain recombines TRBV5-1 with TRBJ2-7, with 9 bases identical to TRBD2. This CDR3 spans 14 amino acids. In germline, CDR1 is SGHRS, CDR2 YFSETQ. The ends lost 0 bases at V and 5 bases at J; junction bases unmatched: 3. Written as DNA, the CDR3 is TGCGCCAGCAGCTTGGCGTCTAGCGGGGACGAGCAGTACTTC. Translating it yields CASSLASSGDEQYF.

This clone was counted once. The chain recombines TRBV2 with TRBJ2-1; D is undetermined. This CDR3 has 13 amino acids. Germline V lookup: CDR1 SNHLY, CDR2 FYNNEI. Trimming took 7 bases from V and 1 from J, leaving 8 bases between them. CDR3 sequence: CASIEGSYNEQFF. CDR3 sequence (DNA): TGTGCCAGCATCGAAGGATCCTACAATGAGCAGTTCTTC. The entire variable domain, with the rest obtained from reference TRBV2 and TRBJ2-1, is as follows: EPEVTQTPSHQVTQMGQEVILRCVPISNHLYFYWYRQILGQKVEFLVSFYNNEISEKSEIFDDQFSVERPDGSNFTLKIRSTKLEDSAMYFCASIEGSYNEQFFGPGTRLTVL.

CDR3 in amino acids: CASSERTLSQGYNEQFF. CDR3 sequence (DNA): TGTGCCAGCAGCGAACGGACTCTCTCTCAGGGGTACAATGAGCAGTTCTTC. The J gene is TRBJ2-1, the V gene TRBV7-2, with D possibly being TRBD1 (6 bases). This CDR3 has 17 residues. Germline-derived CDR1 and CDR2 are SGHTA and FQGNSA. V lost 5 bases, J lost 4 bases, and 21 bases lay in between.

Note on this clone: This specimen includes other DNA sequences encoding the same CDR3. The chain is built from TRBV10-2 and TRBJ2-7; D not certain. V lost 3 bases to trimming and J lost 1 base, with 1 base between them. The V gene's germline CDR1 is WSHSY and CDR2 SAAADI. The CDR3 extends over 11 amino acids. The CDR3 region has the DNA TGCGCCAGCAGTGAATCCTACGAGCAGTACTTC. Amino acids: CASSESYEQYF.

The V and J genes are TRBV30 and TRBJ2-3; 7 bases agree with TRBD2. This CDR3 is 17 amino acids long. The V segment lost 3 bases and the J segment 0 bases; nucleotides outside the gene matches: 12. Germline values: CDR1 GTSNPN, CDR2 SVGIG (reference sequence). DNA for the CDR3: TGTGCCTGGAGCGCTTTCCCCTTGGGAGGGAGCACAGATACGCAGTATTTT. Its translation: CAWSAFPLGGSTDTQYF.

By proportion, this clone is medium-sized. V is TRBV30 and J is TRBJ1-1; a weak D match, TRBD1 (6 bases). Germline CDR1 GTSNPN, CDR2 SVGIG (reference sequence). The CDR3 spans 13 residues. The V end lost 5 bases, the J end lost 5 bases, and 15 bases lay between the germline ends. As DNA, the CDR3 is TGTGCCTGGCGGAGTGGGGGCGGGACTGAAGCTTTCTTT. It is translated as CAWRSGGGTEAFF.

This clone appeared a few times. The CDR3 region is CASSQDGSGADTQYF. As DNA, the CDR3 is TGCGCCAGCAGCCAAGACGGGAGCGGCGCAGATACGCAGTATTTT. This chain links TRBV4-3 with TRBJ2-3, with D possibly being TRBD2 (6 bases). CDR3 length: 15 amino acids. Germline V CDR1 and CDR2: LGHNA, YSLEER. V shed 0 bases and J shed 4 bases, with 11 bases lying between them.

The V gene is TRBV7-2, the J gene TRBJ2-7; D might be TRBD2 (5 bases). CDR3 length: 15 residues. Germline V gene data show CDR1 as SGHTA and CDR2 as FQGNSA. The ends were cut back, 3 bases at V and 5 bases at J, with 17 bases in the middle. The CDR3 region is CASSFPASWQDEQYF. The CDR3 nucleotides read TGTGCCAGCAGCTTTCCGGCTAGCTGGCAAGACGAGCAGTACTTC.

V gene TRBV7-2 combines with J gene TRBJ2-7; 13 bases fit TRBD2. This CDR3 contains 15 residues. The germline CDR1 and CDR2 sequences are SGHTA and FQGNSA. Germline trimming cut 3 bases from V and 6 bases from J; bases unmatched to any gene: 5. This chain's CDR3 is CASSFGLAGDLEQYF. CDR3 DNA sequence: TGTGCCAGCAGCTTCGGACTAGCGGGGGATCTCGAGCAGTACTTC.

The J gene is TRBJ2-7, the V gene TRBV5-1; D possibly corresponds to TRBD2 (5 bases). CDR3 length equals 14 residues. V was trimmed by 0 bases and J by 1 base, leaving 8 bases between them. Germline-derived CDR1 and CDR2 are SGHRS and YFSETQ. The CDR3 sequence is CASSLGRDSYEQYF. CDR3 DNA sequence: TGCGCCAGCAGCTTGGGTCGGGATTCCTACGAGCAGTACTTC.

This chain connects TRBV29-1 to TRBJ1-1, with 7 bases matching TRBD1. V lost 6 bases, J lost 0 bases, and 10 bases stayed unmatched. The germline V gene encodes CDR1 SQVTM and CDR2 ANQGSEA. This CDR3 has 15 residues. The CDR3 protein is CSVGVIGGLNTEAFF. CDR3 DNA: TGCAGCGTGGGGGTCATAGGGGGCCTGAACACTGAAGCTTTCTTT.

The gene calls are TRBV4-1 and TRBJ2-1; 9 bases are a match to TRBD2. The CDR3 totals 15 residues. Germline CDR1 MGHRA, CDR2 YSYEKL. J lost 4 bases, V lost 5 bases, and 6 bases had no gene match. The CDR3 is CASSYSGSGYNEQFF. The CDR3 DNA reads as TGCGCCAGCAGCTATAGCGGGAGTGGGTACAATGAGCAGTTCTTC.

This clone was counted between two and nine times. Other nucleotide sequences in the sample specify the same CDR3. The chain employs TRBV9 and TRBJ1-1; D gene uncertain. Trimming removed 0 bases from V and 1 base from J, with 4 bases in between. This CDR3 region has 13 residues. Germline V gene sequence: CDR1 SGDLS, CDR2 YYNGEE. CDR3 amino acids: CASSVGRNTEAFF. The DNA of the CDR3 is TGTGCCAGCAGCGTAGGACGGAACACTGAAGCTTTCTTT.

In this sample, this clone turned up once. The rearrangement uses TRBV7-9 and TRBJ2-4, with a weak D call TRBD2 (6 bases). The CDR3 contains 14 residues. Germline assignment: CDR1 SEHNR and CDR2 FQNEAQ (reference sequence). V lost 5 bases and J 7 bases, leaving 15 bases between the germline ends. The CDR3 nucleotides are TGTGCCAGCAGCGGATCCGGGACTCCTAACATTCAGTACTTC. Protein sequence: CASSGSGTPNIQYF.

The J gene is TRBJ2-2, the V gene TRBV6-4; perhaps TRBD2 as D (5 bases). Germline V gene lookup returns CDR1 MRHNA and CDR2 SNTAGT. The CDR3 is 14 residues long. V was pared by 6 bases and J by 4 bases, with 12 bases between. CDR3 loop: CASRWTGSTGELFF. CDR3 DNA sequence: TGTGCCAGCAGATGGACGGGAAGCACCGGGGAGCTGTTTTTT.

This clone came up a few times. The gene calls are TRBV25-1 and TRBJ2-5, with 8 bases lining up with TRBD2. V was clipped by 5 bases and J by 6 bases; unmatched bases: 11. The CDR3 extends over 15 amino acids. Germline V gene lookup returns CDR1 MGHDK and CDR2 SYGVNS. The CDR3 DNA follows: TGTGCCAGCAGTCCCCGGGGGGGTTTGATACAGACCCAGTACTTC. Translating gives CASSPRGGLIQTQYF.

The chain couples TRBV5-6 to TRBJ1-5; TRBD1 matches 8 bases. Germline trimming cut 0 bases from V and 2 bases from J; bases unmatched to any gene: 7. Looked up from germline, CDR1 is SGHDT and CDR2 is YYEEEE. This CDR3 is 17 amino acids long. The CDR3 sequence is CASSLAGGRGGNQPQHF. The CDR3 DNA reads TGTGCCAGCAGCTTGGCAGGGGGCCGTGGGGGCAATCAGCCCCAGCATTTT.

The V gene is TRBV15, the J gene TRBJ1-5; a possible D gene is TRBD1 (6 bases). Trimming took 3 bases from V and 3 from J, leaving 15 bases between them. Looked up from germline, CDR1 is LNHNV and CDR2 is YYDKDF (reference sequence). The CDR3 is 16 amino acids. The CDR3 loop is CATSSFPGQDNQPQHF. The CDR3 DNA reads TGTGCCACCAGCAGCTTCCCGGGACAAGACAATCAGCCCCAGCATTTT.

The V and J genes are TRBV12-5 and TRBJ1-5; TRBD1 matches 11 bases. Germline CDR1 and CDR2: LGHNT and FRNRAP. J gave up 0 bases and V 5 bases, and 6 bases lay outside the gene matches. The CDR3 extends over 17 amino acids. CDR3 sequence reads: CASGPGTGGYSNQPQHF. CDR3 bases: TGTGCTAGTGGTCCGGGGACAGGGGGGTATAGCAATCAGCCCCAGCATTTT.

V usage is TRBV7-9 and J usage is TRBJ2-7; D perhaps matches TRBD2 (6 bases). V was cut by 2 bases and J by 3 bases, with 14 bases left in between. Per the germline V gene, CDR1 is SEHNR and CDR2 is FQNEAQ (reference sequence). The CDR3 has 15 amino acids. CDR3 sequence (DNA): TGTGCCAGCAGCTTAATTGGGGGGATAAACTACGAGCAGTACTTC. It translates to CASSLIGGINYEQYF.

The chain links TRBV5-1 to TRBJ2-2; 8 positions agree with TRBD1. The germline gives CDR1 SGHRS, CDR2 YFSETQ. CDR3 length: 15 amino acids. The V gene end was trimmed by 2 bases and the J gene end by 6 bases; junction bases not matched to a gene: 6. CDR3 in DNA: TGCGCCAGCAGCTTAAGAGACAGGGGCGCCGGGGAGCTGTTTTTT. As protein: CASSLRDRGAGELFF.